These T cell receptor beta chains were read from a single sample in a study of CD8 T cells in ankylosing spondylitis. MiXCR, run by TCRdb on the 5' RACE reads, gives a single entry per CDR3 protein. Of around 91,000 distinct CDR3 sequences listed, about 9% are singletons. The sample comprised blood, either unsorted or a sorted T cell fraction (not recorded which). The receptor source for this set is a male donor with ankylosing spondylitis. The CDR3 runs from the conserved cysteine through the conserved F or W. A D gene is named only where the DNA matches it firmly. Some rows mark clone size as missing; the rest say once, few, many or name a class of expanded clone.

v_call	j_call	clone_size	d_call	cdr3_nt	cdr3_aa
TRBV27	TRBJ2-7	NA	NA	TGTGCCAGCAGACTCGAACTGGCTAGACGGGACGAGCAGTACTTC	CASRLELARRDEQYF
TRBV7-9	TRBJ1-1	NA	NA	TGTGCCAGCAGCCGTGACAGAGGGAAACCTGAAGCTTTCTTT	CASSRDRGKPEAFF
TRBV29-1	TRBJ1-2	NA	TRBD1	TGCAGCGTTGAGGCCGGGGGGACAGGGGGCTTCTATGGCTACACCTTC	CSVEAGGTGGFYGYTF
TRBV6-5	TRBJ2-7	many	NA	TGTGCCAGCAGCTACGGCCATGCGTCCTACGAGCAGTACTTC	CASSYGHASYEQYF
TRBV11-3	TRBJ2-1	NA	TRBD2	TGTGCCAGCAGCCGTAGCGGGAGGGCCCTCGATGAGCAGTTCTTC	CASSRSGRALDEQFF
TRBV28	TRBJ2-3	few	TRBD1	TGTGCCAGCAGTAAGGTTTCAGGGGGCTATTCAGATACGCAGTATTTT	CASSKVSGGYSDTQYF
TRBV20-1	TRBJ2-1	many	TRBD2	TGCAGTGCTAGAGCAAGCGGGAGGGCGGTTGAGCAGTTCTTC	CSARASGRAVEQFF
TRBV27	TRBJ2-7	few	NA	TGTGCCAGCAGTCCCCTCGCCCTGAGGGACGAGCAGTACTTC	CASSPLALRDEQYF
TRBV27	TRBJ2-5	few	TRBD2	TGTGCCAGCACCGGGACTAGCCAAGGGGAGACCCAGTACTTC	CASTGTSQGETQYF
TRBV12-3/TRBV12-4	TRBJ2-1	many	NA	TGTGCCAGCAGTTTAGCGCCAGGGCCCTACAATGAGCAGTTCTTC	CASSLAPGPYNEQFF
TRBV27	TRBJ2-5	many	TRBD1	TGTGCCAGCAGCCCTATAGGGACAGCTGAACAAGAGACCCAGTACTTC	CASSPIGTAEQETQYF
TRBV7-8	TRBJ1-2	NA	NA	TGTGCCAGCAGCCTAACCGAAGACTCAACACGGGGCTACACCTTC	CASSLTEDSTRGYTF